These T cell receptor beta chains were read from a single sample in a study of T cells in Graves' hyperthyroidism and ophthalmopathy. Each CDR3 protein is one row after TCRdb ran MiXCR on the multiplex PCR reads. The table records some 150,000 distinct CDR3 sequences, around 21% of them present only once. Sequences were obtained from blood. Receptors were obtained from a woman aged 50 to 60 with Graves' hyperthyroidism that later progressed to Graves' ophthalmopathy. Both conserved end residues are part of each CDR3. The D gene is left open where the match is weak. The listing skips clone size in some rows; elsewhere it reads once, few, many or a size class.

d_gene: .
v_gene: TRBV2
j_gene: TRBJ1-4
abundance: .
CDR3nt: TGTGCCAGCAGTGCCAGGTTTAATGAAAAACTGTTTTTT
CDR3aa: CASSARFNEKLFF

d_gene: .
v_gene: TRBV28
j_gene: TRBJ2-6
abundance: many
CDR3nt: TGTGCCAGCAGTTTAGGATTCCGGGCTGGGGCCAACGTCCTGACTTTC
CDR3aa: CASSLGFRAGANVLTF

d_gene: TRBD2
v_gene: TRBV7-3
j_gene: TRBJ2-1
abundance: many
CDR3nt: TGTGCCAGCAGCTTAACGGGAGGGGTGGGCAATGAGCAGTTCTTC
CDR3aa: CASSLTGGVGNEQFF

d_gene: TRBD2
v_gene: TRBV5-5
j_gene: TRBJ2-5
abundance: .
CDR3nt: TGTGCCAGCAGCTTTCGACTAGCGGGAGGGCCGCGAGAGACCCAGTACTTC
CDR3aa: CASSFRLAGGPRETQYF

d_gene: TRBD1
v_gene: TRBV7-9
j_gene: TRBJ1-2
abundance: many
CDR3nt: TGTGCCAGCAGCCGCCGGGACAGGGACGACTATGGCTACACCTTC
CDR3aa: CASSRRDRDDYGYTF

d_gene: .
v_gene: TRBV3-1
j_gene: TRBJ2-2
abundance: once
CDR3nt: TGTGCCAGCAGTTTCGCGCCAGGGAACACCGGGGAGCTGTTTTTT
CDR3aa: CASSFAPGNTGELFF

d_gene: .
v_gene: TRBV27
j_gene: TRBJ2-7
abundance: few
CDR3nt: TGTGCCAGCAGTTTTGGGAACCCCGGCGAGCAGTACTTC
CDR3aa: CASSFGNPGEQYF

d_gene: TRBD2
v_gene: TRBV14
j_gene: TRBJ2-7
abundance: .
CDR3nt: TGTGCCAGCGGGGGACTAGCGGGAGCTAAATACGAGCAGTACTTC
CDR3aa: CASGGLAGAKYEQYF

d_gene: .
v_gene: TRBV6-5
j_gene: TRBJ2-3
abundance: few
CDR3nt: TGTGCCAGCAGTTACCGCGGGAGCACAGATACGCAGTATTTT
CDR3aa: CASSYRGSTDTQYF

d_gene: .
v_gene: TRBV2
j_gene: TRBJ2-4
abundance: .
CDR3nt: TGTGCCAGCAGTGTAGGGGAATCAAACATTCAGTACTTC
CDR3aa: CASSVGESNIQYF

d_gene: .
v_gene: TRBV6-1
j_gene: TRBJ2-3
abundance: many
CDR3nt: TGTGCCAGCAGTGGATGGGTTGGCACAGATACGCAGTATTTT
CDR3aa: CASSGWVGTDTQYF

d_gene: TRBD1
v_gene: TRBV2
j_gene: TRBJ2-7
abundance: many
CDR3nt: TGTGCCGGAAGTCTTGGGACAGGTTCCTACGAGCAGTACTTC
CDR3aa: CAGSLGTGSYEQYF

d_gene: .
v_gene: TRBV28
j_gene: TRBJ1-5
abundance: many
CDR3nt: TGTGCCAGCAATCAGCGAAATCAGCCCCAGCATTTT
CDR3aa: CASNQRNQPQHF

d_gene: TRBD2
v_gene: TRBV7-9
j_gene: TRBJ2-7
abundance: many
CDR3nt: TGTGCCAGCAGCTTTCGGGAGGGGGCCTACGAGCAGTACTTC
CDR3aa: CASSFREGAYEQYF

d_gene: TRBD2
v_gene: TRBV7-2
j_gene: TRBJ2-1
abundance: many
CDR3nt: TGTGCCAGCAGCGCGGGACTAGCGGAACCTAGCTCCTACAATGAGCAGTTCTTC
CDR3aa: CASSAGLAEPSSYNEQFF

d_gene: .
v_gene: TRBV29-1
j_gene: TRBJ1-1
abundance: many
CDR3nt: TGCAGCGTTGTCGGACGAATGAACACTGAAGCTTTCTTT
CDR3aa: CSVVGRMNTEAFF

d_gene: TRBD2
v_gene: TRBV2
j_gene: TRBJ2-5
abundance: once
CDR3nt: TGTGCCAGCAGTGTAAGCGGACTAGCGGGGATCCAAGAGACCCAGTACTTC
CDR3aa: CASSVSGLAGIQETQYF

d_gene: TRBD2
v_gene: TRBV7-9
j_gene: TRBJ2-1
abundance: many
CDR3nt: TGTGCCAGCAGCTACGGACTAGGGGAGCAGTTCTTC
CDR3aa: CASSYGLGEQFF

d_gene: .
v_gene: TRBV12-3/TRBV12-4
j_gene: TRBJ1-1
abundance: many
CDR3nt: TGTGCCAGCAGTGGGGTAGGCACTGAAGCTTTCTTT
CDR3aa: CASSGVGTEAFF

d_gene: TRBD1
v_gene: TRBV3-1
j_gene: TRBJ1-2
abundance: many
CDR3nt: TGTGCCAGCAGCCCGGGGACAGGGGGGAGTGGCTACACCTTC
CDR3aa: CASSPGTGGSGYTF

d_gene: .
v_gene: TRBV12-3/TRBV12-4
j_gene: TRBJ2-3
abundance: .
CDR3nt: TGTGCCAGCAGTCCCATCGGGGGGCAGGGAGATACGCAGTATTTT
CDR3aa: CASSPIGGQGDTQYF

d_gene: TRBD1
v_gene: TRBV11-2
j_gene: TRBJ2-7
abundance: .
CDR3nt: TGTGCCAGCAGCTTACAATTGGGGACAGCCTCCTACGAGCAGTACTTC
CDR3aa: CASSLQLGTASYEQYF

d_gene: TRBD2
v_gene: TRBV9
j_gene: TRBJ2-7
abundance: .
CDR3nt: TGTGCCAGCAGCGTAGCTGCGGGAGAGGAGTACGAGCAGTACTTC
CDR3aa: CASSVAAGEEYEQYF

d_gene: .
v_gene: TRBV2
j_gene: TRBJ1-1
abundance: .
CDR3nt: TGTGCCAGCAGCTCAAGGGCGGACACTGAAGCTTTCTTT
CDR3aa: CASSSRADTEAFF

d_gene: TRBD2
v_gene: TRBV11-2
j_gene: TRBJ2-1
abundance: many
CDR3nt: TGTGCCAGCAGCTCCTACACCTTCTCTAGCGGGAGGGCATCAGGAACTGAGCAGTTCTTC
CDR3aa: CASSSYTFSSGRASGTEQFF

d_gene: .
v_gene: TRBV18
j_gene: TRBJ2-2
abundance: .
CDR3nt: TGTGCCAGCTCACCAGAATACACCGGGGAGCTGTTTTTT
CDR3aa: CASSPEYTGELFF

d_gene: TRBD2
v_gene: TRBV6-5
j_gene: TRBJ2-2
abundance: .
CDR3nt: TGTGCCAGCAGTTACTTGGCTAGCGGGAGTAGTAACACCGGGGAGCTGTTTTTT
CDR3aa: CASSYLASGSSNTGELFF

d_gene: TRBD1
v_gene: TRBV12-3/TRBV12-4
j_gene: TRBJ1-4
abundance: many
CDR3nt: TGTGCCAGCAGTCTGGGACAGGGCGCAACTAATGAAAAACTGTTTTTT
CDR3aa: CASSLGQGATNEKLFF

d_gene: .
v_gene: TRBV15
j_gene: TRBJ1-1
abundance: many
CDR3nt: TGTGCCACCAGCGGGGCCCTCACTGAAGCTTTCTTT
CDR3aa: CATSGALTEAFF

d_gene: TRBD2
v_gene: TRBV12-3/TRBV12-4
j_gene: TRBJ2-3
abundance: many
CDR3nt: TGTGCCAGCAGCCGCGGGACTAGCGGGAGCACAGATACGCAGTATTTT
CDR3aa: CASSRGTSGSTDTQYF

d_gene: TRBD1
v_gene: TRBV30
j_gene: TRBJ2-7
abundance: many
CDR3nt: TGTGCCTGGTCCCAGGGCAGGGGGCTCTACGAGCAGTACTTC
CDR3aa: CAWSQGRGLYEQYF

d_gene: TRBD2
v_gene: TRBV29-1
j_gene: TRBJ2-1
abundance: many
CDR3nt: TGCAGCGGTGAGGGGATTGCTAGCGGGAGGGTCTATGAGCAGTTCTTC
CDR3aa: CSGEGIASGRVYEQFF

d_gene: TRBD2
v_gene: TRBV9
j_gene: TRBJ2-2
abundance: few
CDR3nt: TGTGCCAGCAGCCCGACTAGCGGGAAGAACACCGGGGAGCTGTTTTTT
CDR3aa: CASSPTSGKNTGELFF

d_gene: TRBD2
v_gene: TRBV6-1
j_gene: TRBJ2-7
abundance: many
CDR3nt: TGTGCCAGCACCTTGGGGGGGGCTAGCGGGAGAAGGGAGCAGTACTTC
CDR3aa: CASTLGGASGRREQYF

d_gene: .
v_gene: TRBV28
j_gene: TRBJ2-7
abundance: few
CDR3nt: TGTGCCAGCAGCAGCAGAGACTACGAGCAGTACTTC
CDR3aa: CASSSRDYEQYF

d_gene: TRBD2
v_gene: TRBV3-1
j_gene: TRBJ2-1
abundance: many
CDR3nt: TGTGCCAGCAGCTTAGCGGGGAGCTCCTACAATGAGCAGTTCTTC
CDR3aa: CASSLAGSSYNEQFF

d_gene: .
v_gene: TRBV2
j_gene: TRBJ1-1
abundance: many
CDR3nt: TGTGCCAGCAGTGGTCCCACGGATGTAAACACTGAAGCTTTCTTT
CDR3aa: CASSGPTDVNTEAFF

d_gene: TRBD2
v_gene: TRBV13
j_gene: TRBJ2-1
abundance: many
CDR3nt: TGTGCCAGCAGCCTACGACGGACTAGCGGCAATGAGCAGTTCTTC
CDR3aa: CASSLRRTSGNEQFF

d_gene: .
v_gene: TRBV13
j_gene: TRBJ2-3
abundance: .
CDR3nt: TGTGCCAGCAGCCACCTGTGGCGACCCGGGACCAAGGGCACAGATACGCAGTATTTT
CDR3aa: CASSHLWRPGTKGTDTQYF

d_gene: TRBD2
v_gene: TRBV2
j_gene: TRBJ2-1
abundance: many
CDR3nt: TGTGCCAGCAGTGAGTGGGCTAGCGGGAGAGGGAATGAGCAGTTCTTC
CDR3aa: CASSEWASGRGNEQFF

d_gene: TRBD2
v_gene: TRBV4-1
j_gene: TRBJ2-2
abundance: many
CDR3nt: TGCGCCAGCAGCCCTCGACTAGCGGGAGGGTCCTTCTCCGGGGAGCTGTTTTTT
CDR3aa: CASSPRLAGGSFSGELFF

d_gene: .
v_gene: TRBV30
j_gene: TRBJ2-3
abundance: many
CDR3nt: TGTGCCTGGAGTACACTAGATACGCAGTATTTT
CDR3aa: CAWSTLDTQYF

d_gene: .
v_gene: TRBV20-1
j_gene: TRBJ2-5
abundance: many
CDR3nt: TGCAGTGCTAGTCTGGGAGGCGAGACCCAGTACTTC
CDR3aa: CSASLGGETQYF

d_gene: .
v_gene: TRBV28
j_gene: TRBJ2-7
abundance: .
CDR3nt: TGTGCCAGCAGTTTGCCAGCGCCCTACGGGCAGTACTTC
CDR3aa: CASSLPAPYGQYF

d_gene: .
v_gene: TRBV20-1
j_gene: TRBJ1-6
abundance: many
CDR3nt: TGCAGTGCGAGTGGGGGGTTTAATTCACCCCTCCACTTT
CDR3aa: CSASGGFNSPLHF

d_gene: .
v_gene: TRBV12-3/TRBV12-4
j_gene: TRBJ1-1
abundance: many
CDR3nt: TGTGCCAGCAGCCTCCACCAGGGTAACACTGAAGCTTTCTTT
CDR3aa: CASSLHQGNTEAFF

d_gene: TRBD2
v_gene: TRBV28
j_gene: TRBJ2-1
abundance: many
CDR3nt: TGTGCCAGCAGTTCCCCGTGGGCTAGCGGGAGGGCTGGCGAGCAGTTCTTC
CDR3aa: CASSSPWASGRAGEQFF

d_gene: .
v_gene: TRBV5-1
j_gene: TRBJ1-5
abundance: many
CDR3nt: TGCGCCAGCAGCCAAGGAGGGGCGAGCAATCAGCCCCAGCATTTT
CDR3aa: CASSQGGASNQPQHF

d_gene: .
v_gene: TRBV19
j_gene: TRBJ2-1
abundance: once
CDR3nt: TGTGCCAGTACAAACGTCGGCGCCGGTGAGCAGTTCTTC
CDR3aa: CASTNVGAGEQFF

d_gene: TRBD2
v_gene: TRBV14
j_gene: TRBJ2-4
abundance: .
CDR3nt: TGTGCCAGCAGCCCCGGACTAGCGGTAGCCAAAAACATTCAGTACTTC
CDR3aa: CASSPGLAVAKNIQYF

d_gene: TRBD1
v_gene: TRBV11-2
j_gene: TRBJ2-5
abundance: many
CDR3nt: TGTGCCAGCAGCGGGACAGGGGAAGAGACCCAGTACTTC
CDR3aa: CASSGTGEETQYF

d_gene: TRBD2
v_gene: TRBV3-1
j_gene: TRBJ2-3
abundance: .
CDR3nt: TGTGCCAGCAGCCAATCACCGGGACTAACGACGAGCACAGATACGCAGTATTTT
CDR3aa: CASSQSPGLTTSTDTQYF

d_gene: TRBD2
v_gene: TRBV12-3/TRBV12-4
j_gene: TRBJ2-3
abundance: .
CDR3nt: TGTGCCAGCAAAAGAGCGGGGGGGCATACTGCGCAGTATTTT
CDR3aa: CASKRAGGHTAQYF

d_gene: .
v_gene: TRBV7-2
j_gene: TRBJ2-1
abundance: many
CDR3nt: TGTGCCAGCAGCTTCGCGGGATCGTACAATGAGCAGTTCTTC
CDR3aa: CASSFAGSYNEQFF